A single sample gave rise to the 8 T cell receptor beta chains below, sequenced in a study of shared clonotypes between healthy human individuals. Assay used: immunoSEQ multiplex PCR; TCRdb lists only in-frame clones, some missing. The sample includes approximately 2.5 million clones, around nine tenths seen only once; the top ten take about 0.13%. Sequenced input: naive CD4+ T cells sorted from blood. The subset denotes: CD45RA+ positively selected. The receptors were sampled from a man aged 18 to 30 in good health.

This chain uses TRBV30 with TRBJ1-5; TRBD1 is a possible D gene (5 bases). V dropped 3 bases and J dropped 6 bases, with 18 bases sitting between them. Germline CDR1 reads GTSNPN; CDR2 reads SVGIG (reference sequence). The CDR3 is made up of 15 amino acids. CDR3 in amino acids: CAWSASTWGGQPQHF. CDR3 bases: TGTGCCTGGAGCGCTTCTACCTGGGGCGGTCAGCCCCAGCATTTT. Variable domain in full (rest from reference TRBV30 and TRBJ1-5): SQTIHQWPATLVQPVGSPLSLECTVEGTSNPNLYWYRQAAGRGLQLLFYSVGIGQISSEVPQNLSASRPQDRQFILSSKKLLLSDSGFYLCAWSASTWGGQPQHFGDGTRLSIL.

The rearrangement joins TRBV5-6 to TRBJ2-5; 9 bases are shared with TRBD2. The germline V gene encodes CDR1 SGHDT and CDR2 YYEEEE. Trimming removed 7 bases from V and 0 bases from J; junction bases left unmatched: 4. This CDR3 comprises 14 residues. In DNA form, the CDR3 reads TGTGCCAGCCAGCGGGGGGTGTACCAAGAGACCCAGTACTTC. Translating gives CASQRGVYQETQYF.

The rearrangement uses TRBV27 and TRBJ2-6, with D possibly TRBD2 on 5 matching bases. Trimming took 3 bases from V and 0 from J, leaving 12 bases between them. CDR1 and CDR2 (germline): MNHEY, SMNVEV (reference sequence). The CDR3 runs 17 residues. For the CDR3, the DNA is TGTGCCAGCAGTTTTAGCGTCGAGAGCTCTGGGGCCAACGTCCTGACTTTC. Translated, it gives CASSFSVESSGANVLTF.

The chain joins TRBV28 to TRBJ2-7; tentatively, D is TRBD2 (5 bases). The CDR3 consists of 13 residues. Germline-derived CDR1 and CDR2 are MDHEN and SYDVKM. V gave up 3 bases and J gave up 2 bases, with 8 bases separating them. The CDR3 here is CASSLEVPYEQYF. Written as DNA, the CDR3 is TGTGCCAGCAGTTTGGAGGTACCCTACGAGCAGTACTTC.

The V call is TRBV30, the J call TRBJ2-7; TRBD1 matches 7 bases. J gave up 3 bases and V 2 bases, and 4 bases lay outside the gene matches. CDR3 length equals 13 residues. Looked up from germline, CDR1 is GTSNPN and CDR2 is SVGIG (reference sequence). The CDR3 protein is CAWSPTGDYEQYF. DNA of the CDR3: TGTGCCTGGAGTCCCACAGGGGACTACGAGCAGTACTTC. Complete variable domain (other parts from reference TRBV30 and TRBJ2-7): SQTIHQWPATLVQPVGSPLSLECTVEGTSNPNLYWYRQAAGRGLQLLFYSVGIGQISSEVPQNLSASRPQDRQFILSSKKLLLSDSGFYLCAWSPTGDYEQYFGPGTRLTVT.

A remark on this clone: At one boundary the junction diverges from the germline segment, which might be a read error. The V gene is TRBV7-7, the J gene TRBJ2-2; 7 bases are a match to TRBD1. In germline, CDR1 is SSHAT, CDR2 FNYEAQ (reference sequence). This CDR3 spans 15 amino acids. DNA of the CDR3: TGTGCTAGCAGCCCGGGACAGACGAACACCGGGGAGCTGTTTTTT. It yields the protein CASSPGQTNTGELFF.

In this sample, this clone turned up once. The chain employs TRBV7-6 and TRBJ1-1; 8 bases match TRBD1. Germline V gives CDR1 SGHVS, CDR2 FNYEAQ. This CDR3 comprises 16 residues. V shed 2 bases and J 6 bases; nucleotides not matched to a gene: 11. The CDR3 coding sequence is TGTGCCAGCAGCTTATCCAGGGGGCTGGGGCTCTCTGAAGCTTTCTTT. This sequence encodes CASSLSRGLGLSEAFF. Full variable domain (missing parts from reference TRBV7-6 and TRBJ1-1): GAGVSQSPRYKVTKRGQDVALRCDPISGHVSLYWYRQALGQGPEFLTYFNYEAQQDKSGLPNDRFSAERPEGSISTLTIQRTEQRDSAMYRCASSLSRGLGLSEAFFGQGTRLTVV.

The CDR3 reads CASSILDSSGANVLTF. In DNA form, the CDR3 reads TGTGCCAGTAGTATACTGGATAGCTCTGGGGCCAACGTCCTGACTTTC. The chain is built from TRBV19 and TRBJ2-6; D uncertain. This CDR3 region has 16 residues. Trimming cost V 2 bases and J 0 bases, with 8 bases left between them. Germline values: CDR1 LNHDA, CDR2 SQIVND (reference sequence).